This entry lists 8 T cell receptor beta chains sequenced from one sample in a study of immune evolution from preneoplasia to lung adenocarcinoma. Some clones are missing from TCRdb's copy, which holds only in-frame ones; the method was immunoSEQ multiplex PCR. The sample has about 14,000 clones; about four fifths are singletons. Material for sequencing was FFPE minimally invasive lung adenocarcinoma tissue. Receptors originate from a person aged 70 to 85 with lung adenocarcinoma.

V gene TRBV4-2 combines with J gene TRBJ2-1; the match to TRBD2 covers 10 bases. CDR1 LGHNA and CDR2 YNFKEQ come from the germline V gene. Germline trimming cut 4 bases from V and 7 bases from J; bases unmatched to any gene: 10. The length of the CDR3 is 16 residues. The CDR3 nucleotides read TGTGCCAGCAGCCGCCCGGAGCGGGAGGGCAAGAATGAGCAGTTCTTC. Amino acids: CASSRPEREGKNEQFF.

The chain links TRBV7-6 to TRBJ1-6; a weak D match, TRBD1 (5 bases). The CDR3 covers 15 residues. Trimming took off 1 base at V and 6 bases at J, with 10 bases between the two ends. From germline, CDR1 is SGHVS and CDR2 FNYEAQ. The DNA of the CDR3 is TGTGCCAGCAGCTTAGGGGGCGGCAGTAATTCACCCCTCCACTTT. Its translation: CASSLGGGSNSPLHF.

The chain recombines TRBV5-1 with TRBJ2-2, with TRBD1 matching 7 bases. Germline V CDR1 and CDR2: SGHRS, YFSETQ. The CDR3 spans 16 residues. J gave up 2 bases and V 5 bases, and 9 bases lay outside the gene matches. CDR3 amino acids: CASRITGTDNTGELFF. The CDR3 nucleotides read TGCGCCAGCAGAATCACCGGGACAGACAACACCGGGGAGCTGTTTTTT.

The J gene is TRBJ2-5, the V gene TRBV6-5; perhaps TRBD2 as D (7 bases). Looked up from germline, CDR1 is MNHEY and CDR2 is SVGAGI. Trimming cost V 6 bases and J 5 bases, with 16 bases left between them. The CDR3 has 14 residues. In DNA, the CDR3 is TGTGCCAGCAGACCTCGGGGGGCACGGGAGACCCAGTACTTC. Protein sequence: CASRPRGARETQYF.

A single count supports this clone. This rearrangement joins TRBV14 to TRBJ2-7, with 8 bases fitting TRBD1. With V trimmed by 1 base and J by 9 bases, 11 bases remained unmatched. This CDR3 is 15 amino acids long. Looked up from germline, CDR1 is SGHDN and CDR2 is FVKESK. The CDR3 DNA reads as TGTGCCAGCAGCCAAGTCCGCGGACAGGGTAGTGCGCAGTACTTC. This translates into CASSQVRGQGSAQYF.

This clone was detected once. The chain couples TRBV30 to TRBJ1-1, with D unclear. Germline CDR1 is GTSNPN and CDR2 is SVGIG (reference sequence). The ends were cut back, 0 bases at V and 8 bases at J, with 7 bases in the middle. The CDR3 consists of 11 residues. CDR3 sequence: CAWSVLSEAFF. CDR3 in DNA: TGTGCCTGGAGTGTGCTAAGCGAAGCTTTCTTT.

The rearrangement uses TRBV19 and TRBJ2-4, with TRBD1 identical over 11 bases. Germline values: CDR1 LNHDA, CDR2 SQIVND (reference sequence). The CDR3 runs to 14 residues. Unmatched junction bases numbered 5, after V lost 5 bases and J lost 8 bases. CDR3 region: CASSLGQGVDIQYF. CDR3 coding DNA: TGTGCCAGTAGTCTGGGACAGGGGGTTGACATTCAGTACTTC.

The chain links TRBV5-6 to TRBJ2-5, with D unclear. Trimming shortened V by 0 bases and J by 1 base, and 7 bases separated the two germline ends. Looked up from germline, CDR1 is SGHDT and CDR2 is YYEEEE. CDR3 size: 14 residues. As DNA, the CDR3 is TGTGCCAGCAGCTTGGCCCGGGTCCAAGAGACCCAGTACTTC. It codes for CASSLARVQETQYF.